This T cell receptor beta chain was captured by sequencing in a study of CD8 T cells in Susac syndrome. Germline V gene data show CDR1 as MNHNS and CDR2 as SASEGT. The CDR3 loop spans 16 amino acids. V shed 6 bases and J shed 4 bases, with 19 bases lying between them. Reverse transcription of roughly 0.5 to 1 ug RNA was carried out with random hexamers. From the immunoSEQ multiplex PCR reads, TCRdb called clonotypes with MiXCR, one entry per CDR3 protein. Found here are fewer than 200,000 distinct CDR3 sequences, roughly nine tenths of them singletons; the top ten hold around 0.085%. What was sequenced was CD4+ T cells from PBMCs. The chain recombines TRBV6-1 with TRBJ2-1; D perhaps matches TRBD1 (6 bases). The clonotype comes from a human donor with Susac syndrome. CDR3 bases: TGTGCCAGCAGCGCTACAACCGGGACATCTTACAATGAGCAGTTCTTC. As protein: CASSATTGTSYNEQFF.